This TCR beta chain originates from a study of shared clonotypes between healthy human individuals. Study as a whole: CD4 naive and CD4 memory each took three plates per donor, while CD8 naive took two and CD8 memory one.

Generated by immunoSEQ multiplex PCR, the TCRdb table keeps only in-frame clones and is missing some. The sample includes under 130,000 clones, less than 80% of them seen just once. Study results and limitations: Although depth was large, rarefaction showed that sequencing of the sorted subsets was incomplete.

This clone has only a few counts. Antigen specificity is unknown. Other DNA sequences of this sample code for an identical CDR3. Every one of the donors was a Caucasian adult that lived in Nashville, Tennessee. What was sequenced was memory CD8+ T cells sorted from blood. Subset defined: CD45RO+ cells pooled with CCR7-negative TemRA cells. The receptor comes from a woman aged 25 to 39 in good health.

DNA for the CDR3: TGTGCCAGCAGCGTAGGCACGGGGGGGCAGCCCCAGCATTTT. Its protein is CASSVGTGGQPQHF. The chain employs TRBV9 and TRBJ1-5, with D maybe TRBD1 (5 bases). CDR3 length equals 14 residues. The V gene lost 0 bases and the J gene lost 7 bases, with 11 bases spanning the gap. The germline CDR1 and CDR2 sequences are SGDLS and YYNGEE.